This T cell receptor (beta chain) is from a study of blood T cell repertoires in COVID-19. Donors in Cohort 3 counted as recovered after two negative PCRs, clearance, or symptom resolution. V was trimmed by 4 bases and J by 9 bases, leaving 13 bases between them. Germline V gives CDR1 SNHLY, CDR2 FYNNEI. There are 13 residues in the CDR3. Here immunoSEQ multiplex PCR was the method, and the copy in TCRdb shows in-frame clones only, minus some. The table shows some 260,000 clones, with about 89% occurring only once. This TCR derives from a woman younger than 35 who had recovered from COVID-19. The source material was PBMCs or T cells enriched from blood (not recorded which). The J gene is TRBJ1-3, the V gene TRBV2; D not certain. The DNA of the CDR3 is TGTGCCAGCAGTGTGGGCAGCCCTGGCACCATATATTTT. This sequence encodes CASSVGSPGTIYF.